The 21 T cell receptor beta chains below were found in one sample sequenced in a study of blood T cell repertoires in COVID-19. Clones were sequenced by immunoSEQ multiplex PCR, and TCRdb holds only the in-frame ones, with some missing. The data contain around 150,000 clones, about 80% of them singletons. Source material: peripheral blood. The source of these receptors is an elderly woman with acute or convalescent COVID-19.

This chain's CDR3 is CASSEGGFSYEQYF. DNA of the CDR3: TGTGCCAGCAGTGAGGGAGGGTTCTCCTACGAGCAGTACTTC. This sequence joins TRBV7-8 and TRBJ2-7, with 7 bases lining up with TRBD2. V shed 6 bases, J shed 0 bases, and the junction held 5 bases outside the gene matches. Germline V CDR1 and CDR2: SGHVS, FQNEAQ. This CDR3 has 14 residues.

This clone was counted at least ten times. J is TRBJ1-5 and V is TRBV5-6; D unclear. Germline-derived CDR1 and CDR2 are SGHDT and YYEEEE. The CDR3 length is 13 residues. CDR3 sequence (DNA): TGTGCGGGCTGGAGGGAGTATCATCAGCCCCAGCATTTT. Translated: CAGWREYHQPQHF.

A word on this clone: This may be a read error, as it is one base from a much larger clone. Other DNA sequences within the sample encode an identical CDR3. V is TRBV11-3 and J is TRBJ2-7, with TRBD1 matching 7 bases. Germline V gene sequence: CDR1 SGHNT, CDR2 YENEEA. The CDR3 loop spans 14 amino acids. Trimming took 1 base from V and 2 from J; bases not matched to a gene: 2. The CDR3 nucleotides are TGTGCCAGCAGCTTAGGACAGGGACCCTACGAGCAGTACTTC. It is translated as CASSLGQGPYEQYF.

This chain connects TRBV20-1 to TRBJ1-6; TRBD1 agrees at 7 bases. The CDR3 extends over 13 amino acids. The trim removed 3 bases at V and 6 bases at J, leaving 2 bases unmatched. CDR1 DFQATT and CDR2 SNEGSKA come from the germline V gene (reference sequence). CDR3 sequence (DNA): TGCAGTGCTAGTGGGACAGTTAATTCACCCCTCCACTTT. Translating it yields CSASGTVNSPLHF.

This chain uses TRBV6-1 with TRBJ2-1; D is ambiguous. V was shortened by 2 bases and J by 8 bases, with 13 bases between the two germline ends. CDR1 and CDR2 (germline): MNHNS, SASEGT. The CDR3 consists of 14 residues. The CDR3 is CASSEIQALDEQFF. CDR3 bases: TGTGCCAGCAGTGAAATCCAGGCTTTGGATGAGCAGTTCTTC.

The gene calls are TRBV18 and TRBJ1-3; TRBD1 is a possible D gene (6 bases). Germline CDR1 is KGHSH and CDR2 is LQKENI. The CDR3 loop spans 13 amino acids. Trimming removed 3 bases at V and 4 bases at J, with 7 bases between. The CDR3 DNA reads as TGTGCCAGCTCACCGGGACAAGGAAACACCATATATTTT. As protein: CASSPGQGNTIYF.

The chain recombines TRBV5-1 with TRBJ2-6; 9 nucleotides agree with TRBD1. The CDR3 consists of 16 residues. V lost 4 bases and J lost 2; bases outside the gene matches: 4. CDR1 is SGHRS and CDR2 is YFSETQ in the germline V gene. This CDR3 reads CASSRDRAAGANVLTF. The CDR3, as DNA: TGCGCCAGCAGCCGGGACAGGGCAGCTGGGGCCAACGTCCTGACTTTC.

This clone was counted once. The CDR3 sequence: CASSFLGGPIGELFF. CDR3 nucleotide sequence: TGCGCCAGCAGCTTCCTCGGAGGGCCTATCGGGGAGCTGTTTTTT. V gene TRBV5-1 combines with J gene TRBJ2-2; TRBD2 is a possible D gene (6 bases). This CDR3 is 15 amino acids long. V lost 2 bases and J 7 bases, leaving 15 bases between the germline ends. Germline V gene data show CDR1 as SGHRS and CDR2 as YFSETQ.

The chain's CDR3 is CATSDRARTGADTQYF. The CDR3 nucleotides read TGTGCCACCAGTGATCGCGCCCGCACGGGAGCAGATACGCAGTATTTT. The chain employs TRBV24-1 and TRBJ2-3; maybe TRBD2 (6 bases). The CDR3 covers 16 residues. The V end was cut by 3 bases, the J end by 4 bases, with 16 bases between. Germline CDR1 KGHDR, CDR2 SFDVKD.

V gene TRBV5-6 combines with J gene TRBJ2-1; possibly TRBD2 for D (6 bases). The V end was cut by 3 bases, the J end by 0 bases, with 16 bases between. Looked up from germline, CDR1 is SGHDT and CDR2 is YYEEEE. CDR3 length: 17 amino acids. CDR3 sequence reads: CASSSIVAVSSYNEQFF. The CDR3 region has the DNA TGTGCCAGCAGCTCGATAGTAGCGGTGAGCTCCTACAATGAGCAGTTCTTC.

The chain joins TRBV4-1 to TRBJ2-1, with 15 bases fitting TRBD2. This CDR3 contains 16 residues. The germline gives CDR1 MGHRA, CDR2 YSYEKL. Trimming took 2 bases from V and 7 from J; bases not matched to a gene: 3. CDR3 sequence reads: CASSQKGTSGGNEQFF. CDR3 nucleotide sequence: TGCGCCAGCAGCCAAAAAGGGACTAGCGGGGGGAATGAGCAGTTCTTC.

This clone was seen a single time. This chain connects TRBV2 to TRBJ2-1, with D possibly TRBD1 on 7 matching bases. This CDR3 contains 12 residues. Trimming pared 4 bases from V and 16 bases from J, leaving 17 bases between. From germline, CDR1 is SNHLY and CDR2 FYNNEI. CDR3 DNA sequence: TGTGCCAGCAGTGGGCGGGGTGGGGACAGCTTCTTC. Protein: CASSGRGGDSFF.

J is TRBJ2-2 and V is TRBV10-3; D possibly corresponds to TRBD1 (5 bases). Trimming removed 7 bases from V and 5 bases from J, with 20 bases in between. CDR1 ENHRY and CDR2 SYGVKD come from the germline V gene. The CDR3 has 16 amino acids. This CDR3 reads CAITTTQNRGTGELFF. In DNA, the CDR3 is TGTGCCATCACCACAACCCAGAATAGGGGTACCGGGGAGCTGTTTTTT.

A few counts support this clone. CDR3 nucleotides: TGTGCCAGCACCCGGGACAGAGGAGTTTTGGGCACTGAAGCTTTCTTT. Translated, it gives CASTRDRGVLGTEAFF. The rearrangement links TRBV7-9 to TRBJ1-1; 7 nucleotides match TRBD1. CDR1 SEHNR and CDR2 FQNEAQ come from the germline V gene (reference sequence). The CDR3 loop spans 16 amino acids. The trim removed 7 bases at V and 4 bases at J, leaving 15 bases unmatched.

V and J are TRBV30 and TRBJ2-5; 9 bases match TRBD1. The CDR3 extends over 16 amino acids. The germline gives CDR1 GTSNPN, CDR2 SVGIG (reference sequence). V lost 5 bases to trimming and J lost 5 bases; unmatched junction nucleotides: 15. CDR3 region: CAWGPGTGYLRETQYF. The CDR3, as DNA: TGTGCCTGGGGTCCCGGGACAGGGTACCTCCGGGAGACCCAGTACTTC. Supplemented by reference TRBV30 and TRBJ2-5, the full variable domain reads SQTIHQWPATLVQPVGSPLSLECTVEGTSNPNLYWYRQAAGRGLQLLFYSVGIGQISSEVPQNLSASRPQDRQFILSSKKLLLSDSGFYLCAWGPGTGYLRETQYFGPGTRLLVL.

The chain recombines TRBV27 with TRBJ1-4, with D unresolved. Looked up from germline, CDR1 is MNHEY and CDR2 is SMNVEV (reference sequence). This CDR3 is built from 15 residues. The germline V and J ends were trimmed by 1 base and 2 bases, with 8 bases remaining between them. In DNA, the CDR3 is TGTGCCAGCAGTTTATTCGCCGGTACTAATGAAAAACTGTTTTTT. It encodes CASSLFAGTNEKLFF.

The chain is built from TRBV9 and TRBJ1-3; D perhaps matches TRBD1 (5 bases). CDR1 SGDLS and CDR2 YYNGEE come from the germline V gene. V was shortened by 5 bases and J by 2 bases, with 14 bases between the two germline ends. CDR3 size: 15 residues. The CDR3 nucleotides read TGTGCCAGCAGGAAGGGGAATCTCGCTGGAAACACCATATATTTT. Its protein product is CASRKGNLAGNTIYF. Combining the CDR3 with reference TRBV9 and TRBJ1-3 gives the whole variable domain DSGVTQTPKHLITATGQRVTLRCSPRSGDLSVYWYQQSLDQGLQFLIQYYNGEERAKGNILERFSAQQFPDLHSELNLSSLELGDSALYFCASRKGNLAGNTIYFGEGSWLTVV.

The rearrangement uses TRBV3-1 (or the pseudogene TRBV3-2) and TRBJ2-1, with 12 bases that match TRBD2. CDR3 length: 17 residues. V dropped 5 bases and J dropped 2; count of bases not matched to a gene: 7. Per the germline V gene, CDR1 is LGHDT and CDR2 is YNNKEL (reference sequence). The CDR3 region is CASSATTSGGPYNEQFF. The CDR3 nucleotides are TGTGCCAGCAGCGCCACGACTAGCGGGGGTCCCTACAATGAGCAGTTCTTC.

This chain connects TRBV4-3 to TRBJ1-1; D remains ambiguous. Germline loops: CDR1 LGHNA, CDR2 YSLEER. Trimming shortened V by 0 bases and J by 4 bases, and 12 bases separated the two germline ends. The CDR3 has 15 residues. In DNA form, the CDR3 reads TGCGCCAGCAGCCAAGATGTATACGTCGGCACTGAAGCTTTCTTT. This codes for CASSQDVYVGTEAFF.

This clone was seen more than once but under ten times. The rearrangement links TRBV6-1 to TRBJ1-1; D gene ambiguous. This CDR3 contains 13 residues. Trimming took off 3 bases at V and 10 bases at J, with 15 bases between the two ends. Germline V gene sequence: CDR1 MNHNS, CDR2 SASEGT. The CDR3: CASSDGGRGVAFF. Written as DNA, the CDR3 is TGTGCCAGCAGTGACGGTGGGCGGGGAGTAGCTTTCTTT.

This clone was detected only a few times. The DNA for the CDR3 is TGTGCCAGCAGCGAACAGGGGGCCCCCCGGGAGACCCAGTACTTC. This translates into CASSEQGAPRETQYF. The chain is built from TRBV6-6 and TRBJ2-5, with 9 bases identical to TRBD1. J lost 5 bases, V lost 6 bases, and 10 bases had no gene match. The CDR3 is 15 residues long. Germline CDR1 is MNHNY and CDR2 is SVGAGI (reference sequence).